The sequence of this T cell receptor beta chain was determined in a study of shared clonotypes between healthy human individuals. The authors loaded 150 to 250 ng DNA, about 30,000 T cell genomes, into sorted-subset replicate PCRs. Only in-frame clones appear in the TCRdb table, and some are missing; sequencing was by immunoSEQ multiplex PCR. The data hold 2 million to 2.5 million clones, with approximately 90% observed a single time. Donors comprised healthy HIV-negative adults lacking recent acute infections or vaccinations. Negatively enriched CD4+ T cells were divided by CD45RA into naive and memory. The CDR3 is 13 amino acids. The germline V gene encodes CDR1 SNHLY and CDR2 FYNNEI. V was clipped by 11 bases and J by 6 bases; unmatched bases: 10.

Sequencing was performed on naive CD4+ T cells from PBMCs. Subset indicated: CD45RA+ positively selected. V usage is TRBV2 and J usage is TRBJ1-1; 9 nucleotides align to TRBD1. This sequence was found in a man between 18 and 29 years old in good health. Some clones in this sample may be carry-over from other donors' samples. The CDR3 nucleotides are TGTGCCGGGTTGGGGGACAGGGTTGCTGAAGCTTTCTTT. Encoded protein: CAGLGDRVAEAFF.